This passage covers 30 T cell receptor beta chains from one sample sequenced in a study of blood T cells in healthy people across ages. The second PCR ran about 6 to 11 cycles with a sample-barcoded 5' primer and J-beta primers. MiXCR, applied by TCRdb to the 5' RACE reads, yields one record per CDR3 protein. This sample has approximately 880,000 distinct CDR3 sequences, with around 48% found just once. Input material: blood. Source of these receptors: a man aged 25 to 45 in good health.

The sample holds a few counts of this clonotype. This chain connects TRBV13 to TRBJ1-2, with TRBD1 matching 7 bases. The CDR3 spans 16 residues. Germline V gives CDR1 PRHDT, CDR2 FYEKMQ (reference sequence). V shed 0 bases and J 6 bases; nucleotides not matched to a gene: 10. CDR3 region: CASSLGDREARNGYTF. In nucleotides, the CDR3 is TGTGCCAGCAGCTTAGGCGACAGGGAGGCGAGAAATGGCTACACCTTC. Looking up the rest from reference TRBV13 and TRBJ1-2 gives the full variable domain: AAGVIQSPRHLIKEKRETATLKCYPIPRHDTVYWYQQGPGQDPQFLISFYEKMQSDKGSIPDRFSAQQFSDYHSELNMSSLELGDSALYFCASSLGDREARNGYTFGSGTRLTVV.

Notes on this clonotype: A clone one base away is much larger, so this may be a read error. The chain has TRBV29-1 and TRBJ2-7; 9 positions agree with TRBD1. J was trimmed by 9 bases and V by 3 bases; bases with no gene match: 9. CDR3 length: 13 residues. CDR1 is SQVTM and CDR2 is ANQGSEA in the germline V gene. In nucleotides, the CDR3 is TGCAGCGTTGAGGGACAGGGTGTACGCGGGCAGTACTTC. It specifies CSVEGQGVRGQYF.

CDR3 in DNA: TGTGCCAGCAGAGGGCTTAGGGACAGGGTAGAGACCCAGTACTTC. Protein product: CASRGLRDRVETQYF. The chain links TRBV2 to TRBJ2-7; 9 bases map to TRBD1. The J call may be incorrect, as the DNA end agrees better with TRBJ2-5. The CDR3 spans 15 residues. The germline V gene has CDR1 SNHLY and CDR2 FYNNEI.

V gene TRBV7-2 combines with J gene TRBJ2-5, with D possibly matching TRBD1 (6 bases). Germline loops: CDR1 SGHTA, CDR2 FQGNSA. The CDR3 runs to 15 residues. The V gene lost 5 bases and the J gene lost 5 bases, with 18 bases spanning the gap. CDR3 amino acids: CASSATGAGVETQYF. The DNA for the CDR3 is TGTGCCAGCAGCGCCACCGGGGCAGGGGTGGAGACCCAGTACTTC.

This rearrangement joins TRBV29-1 to TRBJ2-3; 7 bases map to TRBD1. The CDR3 sequence is 15 residues long. Trimming removed 1 base from V and 2 bases from J; junction bases left unmatched: 6. Germline CDR1 reads SQVTM; CDR2 reads ANQGSEA. The CDR3 is CSVEGDSQHTDTQYF. As DNA, the CDR3 is TGCAGCGTTGAAGGGGACAGCCAACACACAGATACGCAGTATTTT.

The chain couples TRBV2 to TRBJ2-1; D perhaps matches TRBD1 (6 bases). Germline values: CDR1 SNHLY, CDR2 FYNNEI. The CDR3 has 11 amino acids. V was shortened by 9 bases and J by 10 bases, with 13 bases between the two germline ends. The CDR3: CARGGEDEQFF. The CDR3 DNA follows: TGTGCCAGAGGGGGTGAGGACGAGCAGTTCTTC.

This sequence joins TRBV14 and TRBJ1-4; TRBD1 is a possible D gene (6 bases). CDR1 is SGHDN, CDR2 FVKESK, per germline. The CDR3 contains 18 residues. V was trimmed by 4 bases and J by 0 bases, leaving 18 bases between them. CDR3 bases: TGTGCCAGCAGCCGGCCAACAGGGTTTGCTGCAACTAATGAAAAACTGTTTTTT. It specifies CASSRPTGFAATNEKLFF.

A single count supports this clonotype. A read error may produce the germline difference seen at one junction end. This chain joins TRBV27 and TRBJ2-1, with a weak D call TRBD2 (5 bases). Germline CDR1 and CDR2: MNHEY and SMNVEV (reference sequence). The CDR3 has 17 amino acids. In nucleotides, the CDR3 is TGTGCCAGCAGTTTGGGCTGGACCACCTACTCCTACAATGAGCGGTACTTC. Amino acids: CASSLGWTTYSYNERYF.

The chain uses TRBV10-3 and TRBJ1-3; D unclear. The CDR3 sequence is 13 residues long. The germline gives CDR1 ENHRY, CDR2 SYGVKD. Trimming left V 3 bases short and J 2 bases short, with 5 bases between. This CDR3 is CAISENTGNTIYF. The CDR3 bases are TGTGCCATCAGTGAAAACACTGGAAACACCATATATTTT.

This clonotype was counted a few times. The genes are TRBV7-2 and TRBJ2-1; D remains unclear. This CDR3 spans 13 amino acids. Germline CDR1 is SGHTA and CDR2 is FQGNSA. With 4 bases removed from V and 5 bases from J, the gap between germline ends came to 9 bases. As DNA, the CDR3 is TGTGCCAGCAGCTCTGACATCGACAATGAGCAGTTCTTC. Translating it yields CASSSDIDNEQFF.

J is TRBJ2-3 and V is TRBV5-1; 9 bases map to TRBD2. The CDR3 has 17 residues. Germline V gene sequence: CDR1 SGHRS, CDR2 YFSETQ. The ends lost 0 bases at V and 0 bases at J; junction bases unmatched: 5. The CDR3 loop reads CASSLASRGGSTDTQYF. In nucleotides, the CDR3 is TGCGCCAGCAGCTTGGCCTCGCGGGGGGGGAGCACAGATACGCAGTATTTT.

The chain recombines TRBV10-3 with TRBJ2-1; unclear D gene. This CDR3 spans 13 amino acids. Trimming pared 8 bases from V and 7 bases from J, leaving 15 bases between. Germline CDR1 and CDR2: ENHRY and SYGVKD. In DNA, the CDR3 is TGTGCCATCGTAAGCAGGTTGGGGAATGAGCAGTTCTTC. Translation: CAIVSRLGNEQFF.

The chain recombines TRBV7-2 with TRBJ2-5; TRBD1 matches at 10 bases. The J call could be wrong; TRBJ2-7 is a better fit for the DNA end. This CDR3 is built from 15 residues. Germline lookup yields CDR1 SGHTA and CDR2 FQGNSA. As DNA, the CDR3 is TGTGCCAGCAGCTCGGACAGGGGGTGGATGTACGAGCAGTACTTC. The encoded protein is CASSSDRGWMYEQYF.

This clonotype was counted a few times. The rearrangement uses TRBV6-6 and TRBJ2-1; 8 bases match TRBD1. The trim removed 6 bases at V and 8 bases at J, leaving 12 bases unmatched. From germline, CDR1 is MNHNY and CDR2 SVGAGI (reference sequence). There are 15 residues in the CDR3. The CDR3 nucleotides are TGTGCCAGCAGGGAGGGACAGGAGGTTGGCTATGAGCAGTTCTTC. This encodes CASREGQEVGYEQFF.

The J gene is TRBJ1-1, the V gene TRBV18; D is undetermined. CDR3 length equals 13 residues. CDR1 is KGHSH, CDR2 LQKENI, per germline. The V gene lost 3 bases and the J gene lost 1 base, with 6 bases spanning the gap. The CDR3 region has the DNA TGTGCCAGCTCACCGATCCAGAACACTGAAGCTTTCTTT. Translated, it gives CASSPIQNTEAFF.

The J gene is TRBJ1-4, the V gene TRBV7-2; weak D call: TRBD1 (5 bases). The V gene's germline CDR1 is SGHTA and CDR2 FQGNSA. Deletions cut 5 bases from V and 4 bases from J, with 11 bases between. This CDR3 has 14 amino acids. CDR3 amino acids: CASSPGRDNEKLFF. The CDR3 DNA reads as TGTGCCAGCAGCCCGGGACGGGATAATGAAAAACTGTTTTTT.

The chain combines TRBV5-6 with TRBJ2-3; 13 bases line up with TRBD2. The V segment lost 5 bases and the J segment 6 bases; nucleotides outside the gene matches: 9. Germline V gene sequence: CDR1 SGHDT, CDR2 YYEEEE. The CDR3 loop spans 16 amino acids. The CDR3 loop is CASRVTSGGASDTQYF. The DNA of the CDR3 is TGTGCCAGCAGAGTTACTAGCGGGGGGGCCTCGGATACGCAGTATTTT.

This clonotype has a single count. The chain employs TRBV20-1 and TRBJ2-4, with D tentatively TRBD2 (7 bases). This CDR3 comprises 9 residues. CDR1 DFQATT and CDR2 SNEGSKA come from the germline V gene (reference sequence). Trimming left V 7 bases short and J 10 bases short, with 8 bases between. This CDR3 is CSEGGIQYF. The CDR3 nucleotides read TGCAGTGAGGGGGGGATTCAGTACTTC.

This clonotype showed up just a few times. This chain joins TRBV6-2 or TRBV6-3 and TRBJ2-4; 13 positions match TRBD2. The J call may be mistaken, given a closer DNA end match to TRBJ2-7. The CDR3 is 16 amino acids. From germline, CDR1 is MNHEY and CDR2 SVGEGT. DNA for the CDR3: TGTGCCAGCAGTCCGATGACTAGCGGGGGGCACTACGAGCAGTACTTC. It encodes CASSPMTSGGHYEQYF.

The table lists this clonotype with a count of one. The V and J genes are TRBV7-9 and TRBJ2-1, with 10 bases lining up with TRBD2. V lost 4 bases to trimming and J lost 10 bases; unmatched junction nucleotides: 13. This CDR3 is built from 16 residues. Germline V gives CDR1 SEHNR, CDR2 FQNEAQ (reference sequence). CDR3 loop: CASSSLAGGRNTEQFF. DNA for the CDR3: TGTGCCAGCAGCTCCTTAGCGGGGGGCCGAAACACGGAGCAGTTCTTC.

This clonotype has just a few counts. This chain joins TRBV9 and TRBJ2-3, with TRBD2 identical over 7 bases. The V gene end was trimmed by 2 bases and the J gene end by 10 bases; junction bases not matched to a gene: 7. CDR1 is SGDLS, CDR2 YYNGEE, per germline. The length of the CDR3 is 13 residues. CDR3 protein: CASSVDAGRAQYF. The CDR3 DNA follows: TGTGCCAGCAGCGTTGATGCGGGGAGGGCGCAGTATTTT.

This chain joins TRBV12-3 or TRBV12-4 and TRBJ1-4; 7 nucleotides line up with TRBD1. V lost 6 bases to trimming and J lost 7 bases; unmatched junction nucleotides: 8. The CDR3 runs to 14 residues. The CDR3 DNA reads TGTGCCAGCAGCTCCCACAGGGGCGGTGAAAAACTGTTTTTT. It encodes CASSSHRGGEKLFF.

This chain links TRBV27 with TRBJ2-7; perhaps TRBD1 as D (5 bases). Germline loops: CDR1 MNHEY, CDR2 SMNVEV (reference sequence). Trimming left V 0 bases short and J 2 bases short, with 11 bases between. This CDR3 has 15 amino acids. The CDR3 nucleotides read TGTGCCAGCAGTTTATCCCCGACAGTTACCTACGAGCAGTACTTC. Protein sequence: CASSLSPTVTYEQYF.

This clonotype has only a few counts. The chain joins TRBV28 to TRBJ2-1; 8 bases are a match to TRBD1. The CDR3 is 16 residues long. V shed 6 bases, J shed 1 base, and the junction held 8 bases outside the gene matches. Germline V CDR1 and CDR2: MDHEN, SYDVKM. The CDR3 region is CASRRGQEVSYNEQFF. The CDR3 coding sequence is TGTGCCAGCAGGCGGGGACAGGAGGTGTCCTACAATGAGCAGTTCTTC.

V and J are TRBV30 and TRBJ2-5; D remains ambiguous. The CDR3 has 14 residues. Trimming cost V 0 bases and J 7 bases, with 15 bases left between them. From germline, CDR1 is GTSNPN and CDR2 SVGIG (reference sequence). Here the CDR3 DNA reads TGTGCCTGGAGTGTGGAGCAAAGAGTGGGGACCCAGTACTTC. Its translation is CAWSVEQRVGTQYF.

The rearrangement joins TRBV4-2 to TRBJ2-3; D could derive from TRBD1 or TRBD2 (5 bases each). Per the germline V gene, CDR1 is LGHNA and CDR2 is YNFKEQ. The V and J ends lost 0 bases and 4 bases respectively, with 11 bases between them. The CDR3 runs 15 residues. CDR3 protein: CASSQEGPPADTQYF. CDR3 DNA sequence: TGTGCCAGCAGCCAAGAGGGACCACCGGCAGATACGCAGTATTTT.

The gene calls are TRBV5-1 and TRBJ1-6, with D possibly being TRBD1 (5 bases). CDR3 size: 15 residues. The ends were cut back, 2 bases at V and 7 bases at J, with 13 bases in the middle. Germline V CDR1 and CDR2: SGHRS, YFSETQ. For the CDR3, the DNA is TGCGCCAGCAGCTTAGGGGCAGGGAAGAATTCACCCCTCCACTTT. Its protein product is CASSLGAGKNSPLHF.

The chain has TRBV14 and TRBJ1-1; 9 bases match TRBD1. CDR1 is SGHDN, CDR2 FVKESK, per germline. V was clipped by 4 bases and J by 0 bases; unmatched bases: 9. The CDR3 consists of 17 residues. Written as DNA, the CDR3 is TGTGCCAGCAGCCGGACAGGGGTCCACCCCATGAACACTGAAGCTTTCTTT. This translates into CASSRTGVHPMNTEAFF.

V usage is TRBV27 and J usage is TRBJ2-2; D call uncertain. The CDR3 length is 14 residues. The germline CDR1 and CDR2 sequences are MNHEY and SMNVEV (reference sequence). Deletions cut 5 bases from V and 5 bases from J, with 12 bases between. CDR3 sequence reads: CASSVQVLTGELFF. The CDR3 DNA is TGTGCCAGCAGTGTTCAGGTCTTAACCGGGGAGCTGTTTTTT.

The V call is TRBV11-2, the J call TRBJ2-4; D might be TRBD1 (5 bases). This CDR3 has 13 residues. CDR1 SGHAT and CDR2 FQNNGV come from the germline V gene. V dropped 1 base and J dropped 6 bases, with 7 bases sitting between them. CDR3: CASSLAQGNIQYF. DNA of the CDR3: TGTGCCAGCAGCTTAGCGCAGGGAAACATTCAGTACTTC.